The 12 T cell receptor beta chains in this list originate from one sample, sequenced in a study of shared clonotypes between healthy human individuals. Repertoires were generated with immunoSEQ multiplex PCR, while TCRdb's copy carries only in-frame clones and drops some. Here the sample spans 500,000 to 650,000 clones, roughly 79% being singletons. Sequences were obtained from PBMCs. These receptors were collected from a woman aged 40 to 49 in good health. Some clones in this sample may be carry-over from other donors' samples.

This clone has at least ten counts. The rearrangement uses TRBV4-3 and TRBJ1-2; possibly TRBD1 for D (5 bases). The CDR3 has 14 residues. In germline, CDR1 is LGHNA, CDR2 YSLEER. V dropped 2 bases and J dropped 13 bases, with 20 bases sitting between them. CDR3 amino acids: CASSQNIGHDEGTF. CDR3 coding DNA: TGCGCCAGCAGCCAAAACATCGGACACGACGAGGGCACCTTC.

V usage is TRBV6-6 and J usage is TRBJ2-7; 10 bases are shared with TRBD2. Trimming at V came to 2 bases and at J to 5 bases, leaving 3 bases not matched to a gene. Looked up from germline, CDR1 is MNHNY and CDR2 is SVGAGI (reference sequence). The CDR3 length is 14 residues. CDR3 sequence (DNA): TGTGCCAGCAGTTACGGGCTAGCGGGAGACGAGCAGTACTTC. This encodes CASSYGLAGDEQYF.

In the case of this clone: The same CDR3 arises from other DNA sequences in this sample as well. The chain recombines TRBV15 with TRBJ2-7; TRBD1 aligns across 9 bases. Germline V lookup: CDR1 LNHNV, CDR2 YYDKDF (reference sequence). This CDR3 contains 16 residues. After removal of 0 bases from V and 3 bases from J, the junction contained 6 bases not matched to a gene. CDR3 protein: CATSRDLPGQGYEQYF. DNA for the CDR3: TGTGCCACCAGCAGAGATTTGCCGGGACAGGGCTACGAGCAGTACTTC.

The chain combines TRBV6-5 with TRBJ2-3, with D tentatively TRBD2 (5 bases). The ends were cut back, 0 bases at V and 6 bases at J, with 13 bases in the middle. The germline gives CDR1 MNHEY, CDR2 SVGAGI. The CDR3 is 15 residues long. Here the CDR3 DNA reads TGTGCCAGCAGTTACTCGGCGGGTAGGGTTGATACGCAGTATTTT. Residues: CASSYSAGRVDTQYF.

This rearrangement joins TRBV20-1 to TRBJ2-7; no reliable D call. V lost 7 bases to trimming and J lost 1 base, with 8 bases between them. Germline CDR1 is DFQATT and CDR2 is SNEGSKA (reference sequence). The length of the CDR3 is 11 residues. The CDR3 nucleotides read TGCAGTGGGAGACGATCCTACGAGCAGTACTTC. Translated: CSGRRSYEQYF.

The CDR3 DNA sequence: TGTGCCAGCAGTTCCCTCGCTAGGGATGAGCAGTTCTTC. Translated: CASSSLARDEQFF. The chain joins TRBV27 to TRBJ2-1; unclear D gene. The V end lost 4 bases, the J end lost 8 bases, and 12 bases lay between the germline ends. Germline V gives CDR1 MNHEY, CDR2 SMNVEV (reference sequence). The CDR3 covers 13 residues.

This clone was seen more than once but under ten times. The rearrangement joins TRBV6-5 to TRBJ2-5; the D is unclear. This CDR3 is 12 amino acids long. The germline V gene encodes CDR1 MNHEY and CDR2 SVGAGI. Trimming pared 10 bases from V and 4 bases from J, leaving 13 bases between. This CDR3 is CATRIPIETQYF. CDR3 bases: TGTGCCACCCGGATCCCCATAGAGACCCAGTACTTC.

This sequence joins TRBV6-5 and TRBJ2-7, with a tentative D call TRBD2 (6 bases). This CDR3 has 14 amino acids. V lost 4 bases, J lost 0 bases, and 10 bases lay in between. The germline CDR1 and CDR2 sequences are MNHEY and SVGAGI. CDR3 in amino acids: CASSLAASSYEQYF. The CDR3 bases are TGTGCCAGCAGTTTAGCGGCTAGCTCCTACGAGCAGTACTTC.

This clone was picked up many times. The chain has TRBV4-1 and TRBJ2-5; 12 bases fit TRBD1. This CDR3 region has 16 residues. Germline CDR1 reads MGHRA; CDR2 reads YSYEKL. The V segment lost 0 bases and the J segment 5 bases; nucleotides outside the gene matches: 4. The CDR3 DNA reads TGCGCCAGCAGCCAAGAAGGGACAGGGGGCGCTGAGACCCAGTACTTC. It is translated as CASSQEGTGGAETQYF.

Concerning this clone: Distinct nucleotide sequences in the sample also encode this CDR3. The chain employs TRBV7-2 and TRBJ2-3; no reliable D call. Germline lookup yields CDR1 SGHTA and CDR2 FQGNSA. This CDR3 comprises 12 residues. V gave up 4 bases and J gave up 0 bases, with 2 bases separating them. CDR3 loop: CASSSSTDTQYF. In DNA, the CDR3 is TGTGCCAGCAGCTCCAGCACAGATACGCAGTATTTT.

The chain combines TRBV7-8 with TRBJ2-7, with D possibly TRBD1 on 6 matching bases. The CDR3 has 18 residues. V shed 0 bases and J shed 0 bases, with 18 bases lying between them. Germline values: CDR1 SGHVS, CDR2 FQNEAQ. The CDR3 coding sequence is TGTGCCAGCAGCTTAGCCAGGTACGGGACAACCGTCTCCTACGAGCAGTACTTC. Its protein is CASSLARYGTTVSYEQYF.

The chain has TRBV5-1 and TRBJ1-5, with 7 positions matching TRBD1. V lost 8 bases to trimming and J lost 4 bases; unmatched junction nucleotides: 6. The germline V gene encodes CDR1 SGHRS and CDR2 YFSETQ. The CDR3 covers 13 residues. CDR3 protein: CARPGTANQPQHF. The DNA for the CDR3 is TGCGCCAGACCCGGGACAGCTAATCAGCCCCAGCATTTT.